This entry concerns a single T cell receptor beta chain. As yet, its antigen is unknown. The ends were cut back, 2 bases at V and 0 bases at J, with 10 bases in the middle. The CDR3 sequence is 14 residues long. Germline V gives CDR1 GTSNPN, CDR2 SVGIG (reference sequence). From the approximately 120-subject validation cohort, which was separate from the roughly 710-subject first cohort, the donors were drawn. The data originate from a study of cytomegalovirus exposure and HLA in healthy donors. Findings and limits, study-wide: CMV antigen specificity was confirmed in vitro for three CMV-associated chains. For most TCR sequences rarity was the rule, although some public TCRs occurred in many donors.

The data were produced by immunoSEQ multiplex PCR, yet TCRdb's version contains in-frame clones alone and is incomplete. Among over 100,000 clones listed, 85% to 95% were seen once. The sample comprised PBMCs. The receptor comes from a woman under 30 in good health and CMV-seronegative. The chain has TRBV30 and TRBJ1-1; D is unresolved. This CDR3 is CAWSWVRMNTEAFF. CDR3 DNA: TGTGCCTGGAGTTGGGTCAGGATGAACACTGAAGCTTTCTTT.